What follows are 28 T cell receptor beta chains derived from one specimen sequenced in a study of PD-1 blockade in classical Hodgkin lymphoma. Assay: immunoSEQ multiplex PCR; the TCRdb copy retains only in-frame clones and omits some. This sample has about 28,000 clones; around 78% occur once, and the top ten carry 21%. Every one of the patients relapsed after autologous stem cell transplantation (brentuximab vedotin exposure was variable). Source: peripheral blood mononuclear cells (PBMCs), taken before the second cycle of nivolumab. The receptors were sampled from a human donor with classical Hodgkin lymphoma.

This clone has more than one count but fewer than ten. V gene TRBV18 combines with J gene TRBJ2-5, with 7 bases lining up with TRBD1. V lost 3 bases to trimming and J lost 0 bases; unmatched junction nucleotides: 1. Germline values: CDR1 KGHSH, CDR2 LQKENI. This CDR3 has 14 amino acids. Here the CDR3 reads CASSPGQYQETQYF. CDR3 DNA: TGTGCCAGCTCACCGGGACAGTACCAAGAGACCCAGTACTTC.

V is TRBV7-9 and J is TRBJ1-2; 7 bases are shared with TRBD1. The germline V gene encodes CDR1 SEHNR and CDR2 FQNEAQ (reference sequence). V dropped 5 bases and J dropped 4; count of bases not matched to a gene: 13. CDR3 size: 16 residues. CDR3 DNA sequence: TGTGCCAGCAGCCGAGCTTACAGGGGCAGGCTCTATGGCTACACCTTC. Encoded protein: CASSRAYRGRLYGYTF.

By share, this clone ranks as medium-sized. The genes are TRBV7-8 and TRBJ1-6; no clear D gene. Germline values: CDR1 SGHVS, CDR2 FQNEAQ. V was pared by 2 bases and J by 8 bases, with 10 bases between. The CDR3 spans 14 residues. DNA of the CDR3: TGTGCCAGCAGCTTAAGCACCAGGCATTCACCCCTCCACTTT. Translating gives CASSLSTRHSPLHF.

The J gene is TRBJ1-2, the V gene TRBV7-2; the match to TRBD1 covers 8 bases. Germline CDR1 and CDR2: SGHTA and FQGNSA. The CDR3 is made up of 14 amino acids. V lost 5 bases and J lost 4; bases outside the gene matches: 6. For the CDR3, the DNA is TGTGCCAGCAGCCAGGACAGGGTCTCCTATGGCTACACCTTC. Translation gives CASSQDRVSYGYTF.

The V call is TRBV5-8, the J call TRBJ1-4; D is unclear. Germline CDR1 SGHTS, CDR2 YDEGEE. Trimming took off 5 bases at V and 0 bases at J, with 11 bases between the two ends. This CDR3 region has 15 residues. CDR3 residues: CASRAVRATNEKLFF. Written as DNA, the CDR3 is TGTGCCAGCAGGGCCGTCCGTGCAACTAATGAAAAACTGTTTTTT.

The rearrangement links TRBV28 to TRBJ1-4; D is uncertain. Between the trimmed V and J ends, which lost 6 bases and 7 bases, there was a span of 18 bases. This CDR3 spans 15 amino acids. Germline assignment: CDR1 MDHEN and CDR2 SYDVKM. The DNA of the CDR3 is TGTGCCAGCAGGAAGTCCCTCCACTCCACTGAAAAACTGTTTTTT. Translation gives CASRKSLHSTEKLFF.

V is TRBV28 and J is TRBJ2-7; no reliable D call. From germline, CDR1 is MDHEN and CDR2 SYDVKM. The CDR3 is 12 amino acids. Trimming pared 4 bases from V and 2 bases from J, leaving 6 bases between. The CDR3 nucleotides are TGTGCCAGCAGTTCCGTTACCTACGAGCAGTACTTC. Protein product: CASSSVTYEQYF.

The V and J genes are TRBV28 and TRBJ1-2; D call uncertain. CDR3 length equals 12 residues. Germline CDR1 and CDR2: MDHEN and SYDVKM. V dropped 5 bases and J dropped 8 bases, with 12 bases sitting between them. Here the CDR3 DNA reads TGTGCCAGCAGTCCCTCGAGGGCGGGCTACACCTTC. It codes for CASSPSRAGYTF.

The chain recombines TRBV7-9 with TRBJ2-3; 10 bases line up with TRBD2. Germline CDR1 SEHNR, CDR2 FQNEAQ (reference sequence). V dropped 5 bases and J dropped 6; count of bases not matched to a gene: 5. The CDR3 is 14 amino acids. The CDR3 DNA follows: TGTGCCAGCAGCCCTGGACTAGCGGAGGATACGCAGTATTTT. Amino acid sequence: CASSPGLAEDTQYF.

Only a few counts were recorded for this clone. The chain uses TRBV19 and TRBJ1-1; D gene uncertain. Trimming stripped 1 base from V and 4 bases from J, with 13 bases between. The V gene's germline CDR1 is LNHDA and CDR2 SQIVND (reference sequence). This CDR3 spans 15 amino acids. The CDR3 nucleotides read TGTGCCAGTAGTATAGCACTGGCCCGTTTCACTGAAGCTTTCTTT. Translating gives CASSIALARFTEAFF.

This chain uses TRBV15 with TRBJ1-2, with TRBD1 matching over 7 bases. Looked up from germline, CDR1 is LNHNV and CDR2 is YYDKDF (reference sequence). This CDR3 has 12 residues. V gave up 4 bases and J gave up 7 bases; unmatched junction bases: 3. CDR3 residues: CATSIDRAGYTF. The CDR3 nucleotides read TGTGCCACCAGCATCGACAGGGCTGGCTACACCTTC.

The J gene is TRBJ2-7, the V gene TRBV7-2; TRBD1 is a possible D gene (7 bases). The V gene's germline CDR1 is SGHTA and CDR2 FQGNSA. V was clipped by 2 bases and J by 7 bases, with 15 bases between them. CDR3 size: 14 residues. In DNA form, the CDR3 reads TGTGCCAGCAGCTTAAATAGACAGGGAGGAGAGCAGTACTTC. It specifies CASSLNRQGGEQYF.

The chain has TRBV27 and TRBJ1-1, with D unclear. V lost 5 bases and J lost 7, with 26 bases in between. The CDR3 spans 17 residues. Germline V gene sequence: CDR1 MNHEY, CDR2 SMNVEV (reference sequence). Written as DNA, the CDR3 is TGTGCCAGCAGTCCCCCTCGCGCAATCTCTAAACGCGGTGAAGCTTTCTTT. This gives the protein CASSPPRAISKRGEAFF.

The rearrangement joins TRBV10-1 to TRBJ2-3; 11 bases line up with TRBD2. CDR3 length: 15 residues. Germline V CDR1 and CDR2: WNHNN, SYGVQD (reference sequence). With 5 bases clipped from V and 2 bases from J, the junction kept 3 bases outside the gene matches. CDR3 residues: CASSWGLAVTDTQYF. CDR3 DNA: TGCGCCAGCAGTTGGGGACTAGCGGTCACAGATACGCAGTATTTT.

The rearrangement links TRBV6-5 to TRBJ2-7, with D unclear. The V end lost 5 bases, the J end lost 5 bases, and 13 bases lay between the germline ends. The CDR3 extends over 13 amino acids. Germline V gives CDR1 MNHEY, CDR2 SVGAGI. The CDR3 DNA reads as TGTGCCAGCAGTGGGTCCCGGGCCAACGAGCAGTACTTC. It encodes CASSGSRANEQYF.

The V gene is TRBV23-1, the J gene TRBJ2-5, with D perhaps assigned TRBD1 or TRBD2 (5 bases each). TRBV23-1 is given ORF status, its function remaining uncertain. This CDR3 region has 15 residues. The V end was cut by 4 bases, the J end by 2 bases, with 14 bases between. The CDR3 DNA reads as TGCGCCAGCAGTCGAATCCGGGGCTTACAAGAGACCCAGTACTTC. Protein: CASSRIRGLQETQYF.

The gene calls are TRBV27 and TRBJ2-7; a weak D match, TRBD2 (5 bases). This CDR3 has 13 amino acids. V gave up 2 bases and J gave up 4 bases, with 9 bases separating them. Per the germline V gene, CDR1 is MNHEY and CDR2 is SMNVEV (reference sequence). CDR3 in DNA: TGTGCCAGCAGTTTAGCGGGTGGATACGAGCAGTACTTC. Translation gives CASSLAGGYEQYF.

The chain employs TRBV28 and TRBJ1-5; a weak D match, TRBD1 (5 bases). V was pared by 8 bases and J by 1 base, with 18 bases between. The CDR3 runs 16 residues. Germline-derived CDR1 and CDR2 are MDHEN and SYDVKM. This CDR3 is CASFQDPAGSNQPQHF. The CDR3 nucleotides read TGTGCCAGCTTCCAGGATCCGGCAGGGAGCAATCAGCCCCAGCATTTT.

V and J are TRBV7-9 and TRBJ2-7; TRBD1 might be the D (5 bases). This CDR3 contains 17 residues. V gave up 6 bases and J gave up 5 bases, with 26 bases separating them. Germline V gene lookup returns CDR1 SEHNR and CDR2 FQNEAQ (reference sequence). For the CDR3, the DNA is TGTGCCAGCAGTTCAACCCCCTCTCGACAGTCGAGACACGAGCAGTACTTC. Translation: CASSSTPSRQSRHEQYF. The whole variable domain, filled in from reference TRBV7-9 and TRBJ2-7, reads DTGVSQNPRHKITKRGQNVTFRCDPISEHNRLYWYRQTLGQGPEFLTYFQNEAQLEKSRLLSDRFSAERPKGSFSTLEIQRTEQGDSAMYLCASSSTPSRQSRHEQYFGPGTRLTVT.

V and J are TRBV6-6 and TRBJ1-2, with TRBD1 matching 8 bases. V was clipped by 5 bases and J by 8 bases; unmatched bases: 10. The CDR3 contains 14 residues. Germline V gene lookup returns CDR1 MNHNY and CDR2 SVGAGI (reference sequence). The CDR3 reads CASSRGQGAGGYTF. For the CDR3, the DNA is TGTGCCAGCAGTCGAGGACAGGGCGCGGGAGGCTACACCTTC.

CDR3 sequence: CASSQAGGSSYEQYF. The CDR3 coding sequence is TGTGCCAGCAGCCAAGCGGGGGGAAGCTCCTACGAGCAGTACTTC. This chain links TRBV7-2 with TRBJ2-7, with TRBD2 matching over 9 bases. CDR3 length equals 15 residues. Per the germline V gene, CDR1 is SGHTA and CDR2 is FQGNSA. The J segment lost 0 bases and the V segment lost 5 bases, leaving 5 bases of the junction unmatched.

V usage is TRBV10-3 and J usage is TRBJ1-2, with no clear D. The germline CDR1 and CDR2 sequences are ENHRY and SYGVKD. The CDR3 sequence is 14 residues long. V was shortened by 0 bases and J by 2 bases, with 7 bases between the two germline ends. This CDR3 reads CAISESLGNYGYTF. In DNA, the CDR3 is TGTGCCATCAGTGAGTCTTTAGGGAACTATGGCTACACCTTC.

The chain has TRBV29-1 and TRBJ2-1, with a possible D match to TRBD1 (7 bases). Trimming shortened V by 0 bases and J by 12 bases, and 24 bases separated the two germline ends. CDR3 length: 16 amino acids. Germline V gene sequence: CDR1 SQVTM, CDR2 ANQGSEA. The CDR3 protein is CSVEDKGQGGKQVQFF. Here the CDR3 DNA reads TGCAGCGTTGAAGATAAAGGGCAGGGGGGTAAGCAAGTGCAGTTCTTC.

This clone was observed a handful of times. V usage is TRBV9 and J usage is TRBJ2-2, with TRBD2 matching 15 bases. The germline V gene encodes CDR1 SGDLS and CDR2 YYNGEE. With 5 bases clipped from V and 4 bases from J, the junction kept 6 bases outside the gene matches. The CDR3 is 17 residues long. CDR3 nucleotide sequence: TGTGCCAGCAGGCCCGGGACTAGCGGGAGGAGCACCGGGGAGCTGTTTTTT. Its translation is CASRPGTSGRSTGELFF.

J is TRBJ2-3 and V is TRBV7-8, with D maybe TRBD2 (6 bases). CDR1 and CDR2 from the germline V gene are SGHVS and FQNEAQ. The ends were cut back, 8 bases at V and 2 bases at J, with 17 bases in the middle. The CDR3 covers 15 residues. CDR3: CASRRVAGHTDTQYF. The CDR3 DNA sequence: TGTGCCAGCCGCCGTGTGGCGGGGCACACAGATACGCAGTATTTT.

This clone was seen once. The chain employs TRBV30 and TRBJ2-7; a weak D match, TRBD2 (5 bases). Between the trimmed V and J ends, which lost 3 bases and 3 bases, there was a span of 12 bases. This CDR3 region has 13 residues. The germline gives CDR1 GTSNPN, CDR2 SVGIG (reference sequence). CDR3 DNA sequence: TGTGCCTGGAGCCAAGACCGGGACTACGAGCAGTACTTC. Its translation: CAWSQDRDYEQYF.

The chain combines TRBV2 with TRBJ1-4; D perhaps matches TRBD1 (5 bases). Trimming took off 8 bases at V and 3 bases at J, with 13 bases between the two ends. Per germline, CDR1 SNHLY and CDR2 FYNNEI. The CDR3 has 14 amino acids. Here the CDR3 reads CASQRGLANEKLFF. In nucleotides, the CDR3 is TGTGCCAGCCAAAGGGGCCTAGCTAATGAAAAACTGTTTTTT.

The chain employs TRBV20-1 and TRBJ2-5; the D is unclear. The CDR3 has 11 residues. Germline CDR1 is DFQATT and CDR2 is SNEGSKA (reference sequence). The ends were cut back, 5 bases at V and 3 bases at J, with 7 bases in the middle. The CDR3 bases are TGCAGTGCTCTACGGGAAGAGACCCAGTACTTC. It yields the protein CSALREETQYF.